A few counts support the clone carrying this T cell receptor beta chain. Its antigen is currently unknown. From the RT-PCR reads, TCRdb called clonotypes with MiXCR, one entry per CDR3 protein. The data hold 450,000 to 700,000 distinct CDR3 sequences, with around 13% observed a single time. The CDR3 is 12 residues long. Germline V gives CDR1 ENHRY, CDR2 SYGVKD. V lost 3 bases to trimming and J lost 2 bases, with 5 bases between them. The data belong to a study of response to subunit inactivated influenza vaccine. Overall study findings and caveats: Researchers suggested that each seasonal influenza vaccination recruits few new T cells.

This chain links TRBV10-3 with TRBJ2-7, with D hard to call. This specimen was PBMCs from blood, taken 12 days after vaccination. The sequence was obtained from a man aged 50-60 years who received an inactivated influenza vaccine. DNA of the CDR3: TGTGCCATCAGTGACATGGCCTACGAGCAGTACTTC. Its protein is CAISDMAYEQYF.